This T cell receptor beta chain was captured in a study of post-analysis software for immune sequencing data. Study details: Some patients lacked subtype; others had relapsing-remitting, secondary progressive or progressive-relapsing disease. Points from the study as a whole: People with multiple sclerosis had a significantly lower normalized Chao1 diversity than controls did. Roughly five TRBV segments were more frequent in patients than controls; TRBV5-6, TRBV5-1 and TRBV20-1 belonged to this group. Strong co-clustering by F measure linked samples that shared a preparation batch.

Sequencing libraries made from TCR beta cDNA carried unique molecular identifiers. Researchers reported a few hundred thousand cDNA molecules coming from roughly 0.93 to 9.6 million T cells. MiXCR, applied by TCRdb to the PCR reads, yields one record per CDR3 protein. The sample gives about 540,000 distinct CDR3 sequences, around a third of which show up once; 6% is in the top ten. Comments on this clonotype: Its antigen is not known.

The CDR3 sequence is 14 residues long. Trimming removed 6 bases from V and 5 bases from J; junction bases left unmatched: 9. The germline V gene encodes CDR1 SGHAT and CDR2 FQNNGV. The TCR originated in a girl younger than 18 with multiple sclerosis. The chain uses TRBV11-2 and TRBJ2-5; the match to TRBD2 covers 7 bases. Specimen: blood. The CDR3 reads CASSIVGGGETQYF. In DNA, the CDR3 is TGTGCCAGCAGTATAGTTGGGGGAGGGGAGACCCAGTACTTC.